The rows below give T cell receptor beta chains drawn from one sample of a study of CD8 T cells in ankylosing spondylitis. Via MiXCR, TCRdb re-called the 5' RACE reads, giving one row per CDR3 protein. The table includes around 340,000 distinct CDR3 sequences, 14% to 15% detected once. The sequencing input was blood, either unsorted or a sorted T cell fraction (not recorded which). The receptor set was obtained from a male donor with ankylosing spondylitis or in good health (not recorded which). Both conserved end residues are part of each CDR3. A D gene is named only where the DNA matches it firmly. Not all rows give a size; the values are once, few, many and, for expanded clones, a class.

few	TRBV6-1	.	TRBJ2-6	CASSDLGSGANVLTF	TGTGCCAGCAGTGATCTGGGGTCAGGGGCCAACGTCCTGACTTTC
.	TRBV12-3/TRBV12-4	TRBD1	TRBJ1-5	CASSTGVGGYQPQHF	TGTGCCAGCAGTACAGGGGTTGGGGGGTATCAGCCCCAGCATTTT
.	TRBV3-1	TRBD2	TRBJ2-1	CASSQDRLAGGPDEQFF	TGTGCCAGCAGCCAAGATCGGCTAGCGGGGGGACCGGATGAGCAGTTCTTC
few	TRBV20-1	TRBD2	TRBJ2-1	CSAGSGILIGEQFF	TGCAGTGCTGGTAGCGGGATCCTAATCGGTGAGCAGTTCTTC
.	TRBV12-3/TRBV12-4	.	TRBJ2-5	CASSLRRSQETQYF	TGTGCCAGCAGTTTGAGGCGCAGTCAAGAGACCCAGTACTTC
few	TRBV12-3/TRBV12-4	TRBD2	TRBJ2-7	CASSLRLLTSGLYEQYF	TGTGCCAGCAGTCTGCGACTCCTAACTAGCGGCCTTTACGAGCAGTACTTC
few	TRBV19	TRBD1	TRBJ2-2	CASRRPGQGSIGELFF	TGTGCCAGTAGGAGACCGGGACAGGGATCGATCGGGGAGCTGTTTTTT
.	TRBV3-1	TRBD1	TRBJ2-2	CASSQAQGVSTGELFF	TGTGCCAGCAGCCAAGCACAGGGGGTTAGCACCGGGGAGCTGTTTTTT
.	TRBV29-1	.	TRBJ2-2	CSSTRRGGELFF	TGCAGCTCCACTAGGCGCGGCGGGGAGCTGTTTTTT
few	TRBV6-5	TRBD1	TRBJ1-5	CASSSYRGDQPQHF	TGTGCCAGCAGTTCCTACAGGGGAGATCAGCCCCAGCATTTT
few	TRBV12-3/TRBV12-4	TRBD1	TRBJ1-2	CASRPGQGRYGYTF	TGTGCCAGCAGACCCGGACAGGGACGCTATGGCTACACCTTC
.	TRBV27	.	TRBJ2-5	CASSLSSRTSTQETQYF	TGTGCCAGCAGTTTATCTTCGCGCACCTCGACTCAAGAGACCCAGTACTTC
few	TRBV5-5	.	TRBJ1-1	CASREQADTEAFF	TGTGCCAGCAGAGAACAGGCGGACACTGAAGCTTTCTTT
.	TRBV10-1	.	TRBJ2-3	CASSGFGTDTQYF	TGCGCCAGCAGTGGGTTTGGGACAGATACGCAGTATTTT
.	TRBV2	TRBD1	TRBJ2-5	CASSRGQVILPGETQYF	TGTGCCAGCAGTCGGGGACAGGTGATCTTACCGGGAGAGACCCAGTACTTC
few	TRBV6-2/TRBV6-3	TRBD2	TRBJ2-3	CASSSAGGRDTQYF	TGTGCCAGCAGTTCAGCGGGGGGCAGAGATACGCAGTATTTT
.	TRBV12-3/TRBV12-4	.	TRBJ1-1	CASGKGISLHMNTEAFF	TGTGCCAGCGGTAAGGGCATATCACTTCACATGAACACTGAAGCTTTCTTT
few	TRBV12-3/TRBV12-4	TRBD2	TRBJ2-5	CASTSRSGSRQETQYF	TGTGCCAGCACCTCCCGTAGCGGGAGTAGGCAAGAGACCCAGTACTTC
many	TRBV15	.	TRBJ1-2	CATSRDQPNYGYTF	TGTGCCACCAGCAGAGACCAGCCTAACTATGGCTACACCTTC